This T cell receptor (beta chain) was recovered during a study of cytomegalovirus exposure and HLA in healthy donors. Assay: immunoSEQ multiplex PCR; the TCRdb copy retains only in-frame clones and omits some. This repertoire shows over 200,000 clones, approximately 88% found once; its top ten account for roughly 13%. The trim removed 7 bases at V and 1 base at J, leaving 6 bases unmatched. Germline loops: CDR1 MNHEY, CDR2 SVGAGI. This CDR3 region has 14 residues. This receptor was identified in a woman in her twenties or thirties in good health and CMV-seropositive. The rearrangement uses TRBV6-5 and TRBJ1-1; 7 positions agree with TRBD1. Sequencing was performed on PBMCs. CDR3 nucleotides: TGTGCCAGCACTCAAAGGGGGCGGAACACTGAAGCTTTCTTT. Encoded protein: CASTQRGRNTEAFF.